The sample holds one count of the clone carrying this TCR beta chain. This entry comes from a study of blood T cell repertoires in COVID-19. The CDR3 totals 15 residues. V shed 7 bases and J 0 bases; nucleotides not matched to a gene: 2. CDR1 is LNHDA and CDR2 is SQIVND in the germline V gene (reference sequence). Sequenced by immunoSEQ multiplex PCR; TCRdb stores in-frame clones only, minus some. The data hold hundreds of thousands of clones, with around 90% observed a single time. The source material was peripheral blood. This sequence originates from a woman between 18 and 29 years old who had recovered from COVID-19. The genes are TRBV19 and TRBJ2-1; 11 bases agree with TRBD2. The CDR3 spells CASTLAGGSYNEQFF. Here the CDR3 DNA reads TGTGCCAGTACTCTAGCGGGAGGCTCCTACAATGAGCAGTTCTTC. Supplemented by reference TRBV19 and TRBJ2-1, the full variable domain reads DGGITQSPKYLFRKEGQNVTLSCEQNLNHDAMYWYRQDPGQGLRLIYYSQIVNDFQKGDIAEGYSVSREKKESFPLTVTSAQKNPTAFYLCASTLAGGSYNEQFFGPGTRLTVL.